The present entry profiles one T cell receptor beta chain with its context. Antigen unknown. The source of the sample is a study of shared clonotypes between healthy human individuals. Study summary: The study used three CD4 naive, three CD4 memory, two CD8 naive and one CD8 memory plate per donor.

Study outcomes and limitations: When compared with the clonotypes that were shared by all four sorted-subset donors, the non-shared clonotypes turned out to have lower generation probabilities.

This CDR3 contains 15 residues. The V gene's germline CDR1 is MNHNY and CDR2 SVGAGI (reference sequence). V lost 1 base, J lost 6 bases, and 4 bases stayed unmatched. Evenly divided among several immunoSEQ plates was the genomic DNA of each subset. The data were produced by immunoSEQ multiplex PCR, yet TCRdb's version contains in-frame clones alone and is incomplete. Seen here are about a million clones, about 76% observed once, and the top ten hold 1.2% to 1.5%. This rearrangement joins TRBV6-6 to TRBJ1-5, with 9 bases lining up with TRBD1. The TCR was taken from a young man in good health. The sample consisted of memory CD4+ T cells sorted from blood. Specified subset: CD45RA-negative fraction. For the CDR3, the DNA is TGTGCCAGCAGTTACTACGGACAGGGGAGTCAGCCCCAGCATTTT. This translates into CASSYYGQGSQPQHF.